The T cell receptor beta chain described here comes from a study of T cell responses to AZD1222 COVID-19 vaccine. Study-level findings and limits: At 160-218 and 743-854, vaccine-associated CD4 TCRs were dominant, and they spanned spike. Targets within unmutated variant regions were reportedly found for nearly half of spike-specific TCRs. Mostly white British, mostly female donors; authors suggested clonal diversity may be underestimated.

Germline V gene data show CDR1 as LGHNA and CDR2 as YSLEER. Trimming left V 1 base short and J 4 bases short, with 10 bases between. The CDR3 spans 14 residues. Worth noting for this clone: Its target is unknown.

Assay: immunoSEQ multiplex PCR; the TCRdb copy retains only in-frame clones and omits some. The sample holds 120,000 to 150,000 clones, 92% seen once. Second-dose intervals near 4 or 12 weeks were combined. The receptor was isolated from an adult who received the AZD1222 COVID-19 vaccine. Here the sequenced sample was peripheral blood, taken 28 days after the second AZD1222 dose. The gene calls are TRBV4-3 and TRBJ1-2, with D possibly being TRBD1 (6 bases). The CDR3 reads CASSQGTARYGYTF. In DNA, the CDR3 is TGCGCCAGCAGCCAAGGGACAGCCCGCTATGGCTACACCTTC.